This T cell receptor beta chain emerged from a study of T cell changes during pregnancy in multiple sclerosis. The ends lost 1 base at V and 4 bases at J; junction bases unmatched: 3. The CDR3 consists of 15 residues. Per germline, CDR1 SGHAT and CDR2 FQNNGV. Only in-frame clones appear in the TCRdb table, and some are missing; sequencing was by immunoSEQ multiplex PCR. Of tens of thousands of clones listed, 90% to 95% are singletons. The sample in question was CD4+ T cells from peripheral blood mononuclear cells, obtained after pregnancy. The rearrangement links TRBV11-2 to TRBJ1-5; 8 bases fit TRBD1. The receptor was derived from a female donor with multiple sclerosis, enrolled in a pregnancy study. The CDR3 protein is CASSLGQGANQPQHF. CDR3 nucleotides: TGTGCCAGCAGCTTAGGGCAGGGGGCAAATCAGCCCCAGCATTTT.